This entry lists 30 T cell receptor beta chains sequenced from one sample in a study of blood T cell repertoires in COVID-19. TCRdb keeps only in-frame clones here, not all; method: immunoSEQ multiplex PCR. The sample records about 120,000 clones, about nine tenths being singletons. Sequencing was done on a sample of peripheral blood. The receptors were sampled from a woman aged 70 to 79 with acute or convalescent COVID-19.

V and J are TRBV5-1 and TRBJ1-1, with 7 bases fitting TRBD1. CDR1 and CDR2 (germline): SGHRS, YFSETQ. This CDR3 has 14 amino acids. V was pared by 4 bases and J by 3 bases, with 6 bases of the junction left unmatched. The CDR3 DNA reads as TGCGCCAGCAGCATGACGACAGGGCACACTGAAGCTTTCTTT. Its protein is CASSMTTGHTEAFF.

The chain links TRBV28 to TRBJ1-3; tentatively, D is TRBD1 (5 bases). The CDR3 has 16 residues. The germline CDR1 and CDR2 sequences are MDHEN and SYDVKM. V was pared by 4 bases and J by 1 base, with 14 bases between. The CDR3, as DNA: TGTGCCAGCAGTTCCACCTTTAGGGGTTCTGGAAACACCATATATTTT. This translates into CASSSTFRGSGNTIYF.

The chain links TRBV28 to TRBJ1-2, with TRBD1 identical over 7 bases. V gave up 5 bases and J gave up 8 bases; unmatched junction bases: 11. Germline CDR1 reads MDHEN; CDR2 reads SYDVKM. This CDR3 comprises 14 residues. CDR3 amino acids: CASSPSTGRLGYTF. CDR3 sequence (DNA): TGTGCCAGCAGTCCCTCGACAGGGCGGCTGGGCTACACCTTC.

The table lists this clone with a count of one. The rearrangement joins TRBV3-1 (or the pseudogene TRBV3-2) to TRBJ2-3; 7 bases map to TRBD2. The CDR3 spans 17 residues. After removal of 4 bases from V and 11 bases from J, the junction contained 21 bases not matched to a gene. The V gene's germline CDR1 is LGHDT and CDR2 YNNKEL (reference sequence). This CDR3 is CASSPQRGSGPGVRQYF. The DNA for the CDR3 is TGTGCCAGCAGCCCGCAAAGGGGTAGCGGGCCGGGGGTCCGGCAGTATTTT.

CDR3 DNA: TGCGCCAGCAGCCAAGGGGGGACAGAATATGAAAAACTGTTTTTT. Encoded protein: CASSQGGTEYEKLFF. The genes are TRBV4-1 and TRBJ1-4; 7 positions match TRBD1. The CDR3 has 15 amino acids. Germline V CDR1 and CDR2: MGHRA, YSYEKL. J was trimmed by 6 bases and V by 1 base; bases with no gene match: 5.

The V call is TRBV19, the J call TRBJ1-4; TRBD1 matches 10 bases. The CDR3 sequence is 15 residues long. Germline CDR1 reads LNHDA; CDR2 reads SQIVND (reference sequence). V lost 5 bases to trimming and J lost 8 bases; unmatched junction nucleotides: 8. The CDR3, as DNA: TGTGCCAGTAGTCCGGGAGGGACAGGGGCCGAAAAACTGTTTTTT. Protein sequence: CASSPGGTGAEKLFF.

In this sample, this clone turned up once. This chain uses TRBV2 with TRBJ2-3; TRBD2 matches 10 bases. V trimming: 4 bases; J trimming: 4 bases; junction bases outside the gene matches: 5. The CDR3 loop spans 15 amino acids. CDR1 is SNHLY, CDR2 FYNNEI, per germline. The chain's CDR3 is CASSVLAGNADTQYF. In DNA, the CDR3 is TGTGCCAGCAGTGTACTAGCGGGGAACGCAGATACGCAGTATTTT. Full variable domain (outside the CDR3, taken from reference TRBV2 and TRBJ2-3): EPEVTQTPSHQVTQMGQEVILRCVPISNHLYFYWYRQILGQKVEFLVSFYNNEISEKSEIFDDQFSVERPDGSNFTLKIRSTKLEDSAMYFCASSVLAGNADTQYFGPGTRLTVL.

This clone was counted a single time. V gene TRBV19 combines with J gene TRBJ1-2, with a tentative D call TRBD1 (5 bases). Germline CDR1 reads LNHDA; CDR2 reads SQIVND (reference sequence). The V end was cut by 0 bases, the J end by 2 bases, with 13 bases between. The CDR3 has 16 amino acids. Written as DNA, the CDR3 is TGTGCCAGTAGTATAGATGCAGGGCGACCAAACTATGGCTACACCTTC. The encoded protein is CASSIDAGRPNYGYTF.

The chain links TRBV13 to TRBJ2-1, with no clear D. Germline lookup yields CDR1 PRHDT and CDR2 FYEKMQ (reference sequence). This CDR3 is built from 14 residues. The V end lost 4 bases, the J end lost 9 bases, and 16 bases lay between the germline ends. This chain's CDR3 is CASSSPAGFGEQFF. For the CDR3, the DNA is TGTGCCAGCAGCTCCCCCGCCGGTTTCGGTGAGCAGTTCTTC.

CDR3 sequence reads: CASSFGRGEQYF. CDR3 nucleotides: TGTGCCAGCAGTTTTGGCAGGGGCGAGCAGTACTTC. The chain carries TRBV27 and TRBJ2-7; maybe TRBD1 (6 bases). The CDR3 loop spans 12 amino acids. In germline, CDR1 is MNHEY, CDR2 SMNVEV (reference sequence). Trimming cost V 3 bases and J 6 bases, with 9 bases left between them.

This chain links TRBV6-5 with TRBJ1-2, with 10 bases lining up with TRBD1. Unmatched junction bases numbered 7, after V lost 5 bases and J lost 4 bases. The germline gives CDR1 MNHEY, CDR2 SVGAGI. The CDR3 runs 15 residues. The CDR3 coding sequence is TGTGCCAGCAGTCCCTTCGACAGGGGGCTCTATGGCTACACCTTC. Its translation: CASSPFDRGLYGYTF.

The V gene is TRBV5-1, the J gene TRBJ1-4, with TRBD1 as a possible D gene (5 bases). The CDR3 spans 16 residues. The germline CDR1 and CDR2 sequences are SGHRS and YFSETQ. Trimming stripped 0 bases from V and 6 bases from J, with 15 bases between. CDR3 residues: CASSLDGNRGDEKLFF. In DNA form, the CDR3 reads TGCGCCAGCAGCTTGGATGGGAATAGGGGTGATGAAAAACTGTTTTTT.

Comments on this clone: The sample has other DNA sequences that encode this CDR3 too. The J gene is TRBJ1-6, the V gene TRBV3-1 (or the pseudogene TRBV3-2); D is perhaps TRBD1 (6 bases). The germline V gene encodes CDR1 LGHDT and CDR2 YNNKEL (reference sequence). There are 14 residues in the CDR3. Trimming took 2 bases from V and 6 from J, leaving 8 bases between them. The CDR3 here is CASSQQGTNSPLHF. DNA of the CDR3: TGTGCCAGCAGCCAACAGGGGACTAATTCACCCCTCCACTTT.

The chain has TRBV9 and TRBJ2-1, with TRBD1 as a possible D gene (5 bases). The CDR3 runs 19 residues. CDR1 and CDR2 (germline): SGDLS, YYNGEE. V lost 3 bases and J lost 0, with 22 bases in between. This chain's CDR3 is CASSAPTDRPPLSYNEQFF. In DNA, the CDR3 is TGTGCCAGCAGCGCCCCGACAGATAGACCTCCTCTCTCCTACAATGAGCAGTTCTTC.

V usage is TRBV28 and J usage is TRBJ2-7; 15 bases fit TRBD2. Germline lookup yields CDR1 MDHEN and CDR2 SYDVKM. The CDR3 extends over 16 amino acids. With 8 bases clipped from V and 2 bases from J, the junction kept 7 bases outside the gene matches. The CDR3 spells CASQRTSGGDPYEQYF. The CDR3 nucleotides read TGTGCCAGCCAGAGGACTAGCGGGGGGGATCCCTACGAGCAGTACTTC.

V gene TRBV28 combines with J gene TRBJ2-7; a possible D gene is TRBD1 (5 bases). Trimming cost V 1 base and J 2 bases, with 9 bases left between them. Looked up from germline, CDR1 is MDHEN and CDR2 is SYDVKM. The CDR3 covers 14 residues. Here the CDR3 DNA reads TGTGCCAGCAGTTTATCCAGGGCCCCCTACGAGCAGTACTTC. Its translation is CASSLSRAPYEQYF.

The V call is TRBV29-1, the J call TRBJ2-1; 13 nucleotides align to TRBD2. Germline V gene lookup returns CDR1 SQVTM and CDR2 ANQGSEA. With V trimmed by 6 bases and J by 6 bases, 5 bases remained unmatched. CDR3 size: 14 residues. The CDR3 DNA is TGCAGCGTCCTAGGACTAGCGGGGGTCAATGAGCAGTTCTTC. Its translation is CSVLGLAGVNEQFF.

The CDR3: CASSRGAENNYGYTF. The CDR3 DNA follows: TGTGCCAGCAGTCGCGGGGCGGAGAATAACTATGGCTACACCTTC. The chain couples TRBV5-4 to TRBJ1-2; possibly TRBD1 for D (5 bases). This CDR3 spans 15 amino acids. V was shortened by 5 bases and J by 1 base, with 15 bases between the two germline ends. Germline values: CDR1 SGHNT, CDR2 YYREEE (reference sequence).

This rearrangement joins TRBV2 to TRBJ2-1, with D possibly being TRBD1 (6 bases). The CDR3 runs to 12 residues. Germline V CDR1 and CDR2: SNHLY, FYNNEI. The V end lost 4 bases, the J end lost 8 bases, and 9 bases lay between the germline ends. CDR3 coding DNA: TGTGCCAGCAGTGTCAGGGGCGATGAGCAGTTCTTC. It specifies CASSVRGDEQFF. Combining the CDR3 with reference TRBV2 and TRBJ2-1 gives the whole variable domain EPEVTQTPSHQVTQMGQEVILRCVPISNHLYFYWYRQILGQKVEFLVSFYNNEISEKSEIFDDQFSVERPDGSNFTLKIRSTKLEDSAMYFCASSVRGDEQFFGPGTRLTVL.

CDR3 region: CASSLNRNYEQYF. The CDR3 coding sequence is TGTGCCAGCAGTTTAAACAGGAACTACGAGCAGTACTTC. V and J are TRBV27 and TRBJ2-7; D is perhaps TRBD1 (5 bases). Germline assignment: CDR1 MNHEY and CDR2 SMNVEV (reference sequence). V was shortened by 2 bases and J by 3 bases, with 8 bases between the two germline ends. The CDR3 covers 13 residues.

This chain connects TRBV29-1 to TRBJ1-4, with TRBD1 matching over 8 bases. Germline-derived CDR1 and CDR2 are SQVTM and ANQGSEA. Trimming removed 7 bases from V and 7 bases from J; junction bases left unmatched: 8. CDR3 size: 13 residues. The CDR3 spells CSAAQGVGEKLFF. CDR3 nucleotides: TGCAGCGCTGCACAGGGGGTTGGTGAAAAACTGTTTTTT.

The CDR3 nucleotides read TGTGCCAGCAGACCCGCACAGGGAAACTATGGCTACACCTTC. It specifies CASRPAQGNYGYTF. This rearrangement joins TRBV7-9 to TRBJ1-2, with a weak D call TRBD1 (6 bases). The CDR3 extends over 14 amino acids. Trimming cost V 6 bases and J 2 bases, with 13 bases left between them. Germline V gene lookup returns CDR1 SEHNR and CDR2 FQNEAQ (reference sequence).

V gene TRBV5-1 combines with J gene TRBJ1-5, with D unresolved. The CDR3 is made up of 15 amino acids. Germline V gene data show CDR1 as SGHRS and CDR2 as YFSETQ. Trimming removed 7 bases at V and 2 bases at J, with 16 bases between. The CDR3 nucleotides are TGCGCCAGCCGGGAAACCGGCGGGGGCAATCAGCCCCAGCATTTT. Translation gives CASRETGGGNQPQHF.

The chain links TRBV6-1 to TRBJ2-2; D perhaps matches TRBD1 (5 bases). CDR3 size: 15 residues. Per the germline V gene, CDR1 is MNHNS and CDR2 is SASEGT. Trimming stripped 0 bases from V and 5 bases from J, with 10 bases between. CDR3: CASSEAITGTGELFF. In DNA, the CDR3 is TGTGCCAGCAGTGAAGCGATAACAGGTACCGGGGAGCTGTTTTTT.

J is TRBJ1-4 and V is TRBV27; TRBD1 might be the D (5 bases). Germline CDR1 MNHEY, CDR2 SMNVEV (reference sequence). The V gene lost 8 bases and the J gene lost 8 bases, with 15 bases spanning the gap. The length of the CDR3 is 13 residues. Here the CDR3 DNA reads TGTGCCAGCCGGATGGGGCCCGTGGAAAAACTGTTTTTT. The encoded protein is CASRMGPVEKLFF.

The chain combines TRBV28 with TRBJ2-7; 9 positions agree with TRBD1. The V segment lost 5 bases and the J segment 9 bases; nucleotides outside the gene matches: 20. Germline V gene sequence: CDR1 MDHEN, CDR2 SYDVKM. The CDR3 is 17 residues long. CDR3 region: CASSRAGLGTGRVGQYF. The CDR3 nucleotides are TGTGCCAGCAGTCGAGCAGGCCTAGGGACAGGGAGGGTAGGGCAGTACTTC.

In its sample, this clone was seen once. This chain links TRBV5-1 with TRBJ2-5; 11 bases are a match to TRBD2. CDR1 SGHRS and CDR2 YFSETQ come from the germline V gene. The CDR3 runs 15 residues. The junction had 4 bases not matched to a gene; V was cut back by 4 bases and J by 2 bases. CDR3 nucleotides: TGCGCCAGCAGCCGAGGGACTAGCGGACAAGAGACCCAGTACTTC. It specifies CASSRGTSGQETQYF.

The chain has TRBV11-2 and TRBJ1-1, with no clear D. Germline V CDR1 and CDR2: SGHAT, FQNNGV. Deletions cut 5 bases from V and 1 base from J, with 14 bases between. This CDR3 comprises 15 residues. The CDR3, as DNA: TGTGCCAGCAGCGCCCTAGGTTGGAGGAACACTGAAGCTTTCTTT. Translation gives CASSALGWRNTEAFF.

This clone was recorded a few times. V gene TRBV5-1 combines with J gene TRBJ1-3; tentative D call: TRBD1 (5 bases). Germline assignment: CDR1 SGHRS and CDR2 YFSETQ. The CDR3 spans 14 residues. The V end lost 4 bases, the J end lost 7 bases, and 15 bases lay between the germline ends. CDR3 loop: CASSIAPGENTIYF. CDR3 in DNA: TGCGCCAGCAGCATCGCCCCGGGGGAGAACACCATATATTTT.

CDR3 nucleotide sequence: TGTGCCAGCAGCCTCACAGGGAATCAGCCCCAGCATTTT. This codes for CASSLTGNQPQHF. The rearrangement uses TRBV3-1 (or the pseudogene TRBV3-2) and TRBJ1-5; D possibly corresponds to TRBD1 (6 bases). The CDR3 is 13 amino acids. Germline CDR1 and CDR2: LGHDT and YNNKEL (reference sequence). V was shortened by 4 bases and J by 4 bases, with 8 bases between the two germline ends.